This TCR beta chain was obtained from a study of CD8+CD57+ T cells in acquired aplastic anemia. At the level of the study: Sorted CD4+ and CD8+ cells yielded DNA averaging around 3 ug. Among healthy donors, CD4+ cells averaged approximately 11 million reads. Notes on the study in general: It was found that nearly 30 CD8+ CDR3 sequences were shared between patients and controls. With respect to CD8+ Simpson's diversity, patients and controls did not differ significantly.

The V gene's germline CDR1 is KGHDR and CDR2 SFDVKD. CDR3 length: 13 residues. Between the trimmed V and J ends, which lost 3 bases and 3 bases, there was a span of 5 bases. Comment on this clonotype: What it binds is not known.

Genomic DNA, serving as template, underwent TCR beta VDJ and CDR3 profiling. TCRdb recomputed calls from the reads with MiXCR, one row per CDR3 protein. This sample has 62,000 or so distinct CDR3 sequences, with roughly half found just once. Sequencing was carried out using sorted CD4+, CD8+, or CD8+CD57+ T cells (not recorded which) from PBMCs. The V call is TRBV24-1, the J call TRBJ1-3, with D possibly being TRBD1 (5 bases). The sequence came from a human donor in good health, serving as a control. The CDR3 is CATSDQGGNTIYF. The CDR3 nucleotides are TGTGCCACCAGTGATCAGGGTGGAAACACCATATATTTT.